This passage covers 20 T cell receptor beta chains from one sample sequenced in a study of beta chain features in type 1 diabetes. The isolated RNA, all of it, was reverse transcribed, so expressed TCRB transcripts were what got sequenced. The assay was immunoSEQ multiplex PCR, and TCRdb's table has in-frame clones only and misses some. The sample has around 250,000 clones, 27% seen once. The specimen sequenced was central memory CD4+ T cells from blood. The source of these receptors is a man in his thirties or forties in good health.

This clone appeared a few times. The rearrangement joins TRBV7-2 to TRBJ1-2; a weak D match, TRBD1 (5 bases). The CDR3 length is 15 residues. V lost 1 base to trimming and J lost 2 bases, with 11 bases between them. Germline V lookup: CDR1 SGHTA, CDR2 FQGNSA. The DNA for the CDR3 is TGTGCCAGCAGCTTAGGTCAGGGATTGAACTATGGCTACACCTTC. It specifies CASSLGQGLNYGYTF. Complete variable domain (other parts from reference TRBV7-2 and TRBJ1-2): GAGVSQSPSNKVTEKGKDVELRCDPISGHTALYWYRQSLGQGLEFLIYFQGNSAPDKSGLPSDRFSAERTGGSVSTLTIQRTQQEDSAVYLCASSLGQGLNYGYTFGSGTRLTVV.

This clone came up many times. The chain carries TRBV6-1 and TRBJ1-5, with 7 bases identical to TRBD1. From germline, CDR1 is MNHNS and CDR2 SASEGT. The CDR3 runs 17 residues. After removal of 1 base from V and 11 bases from J, the junction contained 17 bases not matched to a gene. As DNA, the CDR3 is TGTGCCAGCAGTGAAGGAAAGGGCAGGGGGTTTGAGAGAGCCCAGCATTTT. Translation gives CASSEGKGRGFERAQHF.

The rearrangement uses TRBV25-1 and TRBJ2-1, with 10 nucleotides matching TRBD2. Unmatched junction bases numbered 6, after V lost 3 bases and J lost 4 bases. Germline-derived CDR1 and CDR2 are MGHDK and SYGVNS. CDR3 length: 16 residues. The DNA for the CDR3 is TGTGCCAGCAGTGACCAAGGGACTAGCGAGTACAATGAGCAGTTCTTC. This sequence encodes CASSDQGTSEYNEQFF.

This clone was recorded a few times. V and J are TRBV5-1 and TRBJ2-1; the D is unclear. Germline CDR1 is SGHRS and CDR2 is YFSETQ. Trimming took off 0 bases at V and 8 bases at J, with 15 bases between the two ends. The CDR3 runs 15 residues. In DNA form, the CDR3 reads TGCGCCAGCAGCTTGGTGGAGACCCAACGGGATGAGCAGTTCTTC. Protein: CASSLVETQRDEQFF.

A remark on this clone: Other DNA sequences of this sample code for an identical CDR3. The chain combines TRBV7-9 with TRBJ1-1, with D possibly matching TRBD1 (5 bases). The CDR3 is 14 residues long. Germline CDR1 and CDR2: SEHNR and FQNEAQ (reference sequence). The V and J ends lost 4 bases and 2 bases respectively, with 11 bases between them. The DNA for the CDR3 is TGTGCCAGCAGCTCCGGGACTCTTAACACTGAAGCTTTCTTT. It specifies CASSSGTLNTEAFF.

This sequence joins TRBV7-2 and TRBJ2-7; D is possibly TRBD1 or TRBD2 (5 bases each). This CDR3 contains 15 residues. Germline CDR1 SGHTA, CDR2 FQGNSA. V was trimmed by 5 bases and J by 2 bases, leaving 16 bases between them. CDR3 nucleotide sequence: TGTGCCAGCAGCCGGCTGGGGGTCGGGACCTACGAGCAGTACTTC. It is translated as CASSRLGVGTYEQYF.

This clone showed up just a few times. The same CDR3 can be traced to other DNA sequences in this sample. The chain uses TRBV7-2 and TRBJ2-1; D is unclear. Per the germline V gene, CDR1 is SGHTA and CDR2 is FQGNSA. Trimming took 4 bases from V and 0 from J, leaving 10 bases between them. The CDR3 consists of 15 residues. The CDR3: CASSSRWSSYNEQFF. The CDR3, as DNA: TGTGCCAGCAGCTCCCGGTGGAGCTCCTACAATGAGCAGTTCTTC.

The CDR3: CASSSGQGYSPQHF. The CDR3 DNA reads as TGTGCCAGCAGCTCGGGACAGGGGTATTCGCCCCAGCATTTT. This chain links TRBV7-9 with TRBJ1-5, with 10 bases aligning to TRBD1. The CDR3 runs 14 residues. V shed 4 bases and J 9 bases; nucleotides not matched to a gene: 6. Germline CDR1 reads SEHNR; CDR2 reads FQNEAQ (reference sequence).

This clone turned up a few times. The chain links TRBV5-1 to TRBJ1-5, with 9 bases fitting TRBD1. This CDR3 comprises 15 residues. Germline trimming cut 4 bases from V and 7 bases from J; bases unmatched to any gene: 9. CDR1 is SGHRS, CDR2 YFSETQ, per germline. CDR3 nucleotides: TGCGCCAGCAGCCTAACTACAGGGGGCTCGCAGCCCCAGCATTTT. As protein: CASSLTTGGSQPQHF.

This clone showed up just a few times. The chain uses TRBV5-1 and TRBJ2-3; 7 bases are shared with TRBD2. This CDR3 contains 16 residues. From germline, CDR1 is SGHRS and CDR2 YFSETQ. J lost 1 base, V lost 0 bases, and 5 bases had no gene match. The CDR3: CASSLAGTTGTDTQYF. In DNA form, the CDR3 reads TGCGCCAGCAGCTTGGCGGGGACTACGGGCACAGATACGCAGTATTTT.

J is TRBJ2-3 and V is TRBV4-3; 11 positions match TRBD2. J gave up 0 bases and V 4 bases, and 3 bases lay outside the gene matches. CDR3 length: 16 amino acids. Germline CDR1 is LGHNA and CDR2 is YSLEER. The CDR3: CASSRLAGTSTDTQYF. The CDR3 DNA follows: TGCGCCAGCAGCCGACTAGCGGGGACTAGCACAGATACGCAGTATTTT.

In this sample, this clone turned up a few times. The rearrangement links TRBV5-1 to TRBJ2-6, with D possibly matching TRBD1 (6 bases). The CDR3 consists of 15 residues. Looked up from germline, CDR1 is SGHRS and CDR2 is YFSETQ. V lost 4 bases and J 2 bases, leaving 10 bases between the germline ends. CDR3 nucleotide sequence: TGCGCCAGCAGCCCTAGGACAGCTGGGGCCAACGTCCTGACTTTC. It is translated as CASSPRTAGANVLTF.

CDR3 bases: TGTGCCAGCAGCGTAGGAGGAGGGATGAGCACCGGGGAGCTGTTTTTT. Encoded protein: CASSVGGGMSTGELFF. This sequence joins TRBV9 and TRBJ2-2, with D perhaps matching TRBD2 (6 bases). The germline CDR1 and CDR2 sequences are SGDLS and YYNGEE. The CDR3 runs 16 residues. V dropped 0 bases and J dropped 4 bases, with 13 bases sitting between them.

J is TRBJ2-3 and V is TRBV5-4, with 9 bases identical to TRBD2. CDR3 length: 16 residues. The trim removed 1 base at V and 2 bases at J, leaving 5 bases unmatched. Germline-derived CDR1 and CDR2 are SGHNT and YYREEE (reference sequence). CDR3 region: CASSLYSGSFTDTQYF. CDR3 in DNA: TGTGCCAGCAGCTTGTATAGCGGGAGCTTCACAGATACGCAGTATTTT.

V usage is TRBV30 and J usage is TRBJ2-5; D unresolved. The V end lost 3 bases, the J end lost 4 bases, and 6 bases lay between the germline ends. The CDR3 length is 11 residues. Germline CDR1 GTSNPN, CDR2 SVGIG (reference sequence). Here the CDR3 DNA reads TGTGCCTGGAGGAGAACAGAGACCCAGTACTTC. It specifies CAWRRTETQYF. The full variable domain, in which reference TRBV30 and TRBJ2-5 provide the parts outside the CDR3, is SQTIHQWPATLVQPVGSPLSLECTVEGTSNPNLYWYRQAAGRGLQLLFYSVGIGQISSEVPQNLSASRPQDRQFILSSKKLLLSDSGFYLCAWRRTETQYFGPGTRLLVL.

V and J are TRBV30 and TRBJ2-3; tentatively, D is TRBD2 (6 bases). The CDR3 loop spans 13 amino acids. Trimming stripped 1 base from V and 4 bases from J, with 9 bases between. Germline lookup yields CDR1 GTSNPN and CDR2 SVGIG (reference sequence). The CDR3 here is CAWSGGASDTQYF. CDR3 nucleotide sequence: TGTGCCTGGAGTGGCGGGGCCTCAGATACGCAGTATTTT.

This clone has more than one count but fewer than ten. This chain links TRBV11-2 with TRBJ2-7; D is uncertain. Germline CDR1 SGHAT, CDR2 FQNNGV. Trimming pared 3 bases from V and 6 bases from J, leaving 9 bases between. There are 12 residues in the CDR3. CDR3: CASSLSWGEQYF. As DNA, the CDR3 is TGTGCCAGCAGCTTGTCTTGGGGCGAGCAGTACTTC.

CDR3 bases: TGTGCCAGCAGTCCGTACAGGGGAGGGAACTATGGCTACACCTTC. Its translation is CASSPYRGGNYGYTF. The V and J genes are TRBV6-5 and TRBJ1-2; 7 bases agree with TRBD1. The CDR3 sequence is 15 residues long. Per germline, CDR1 MNHEY and CDR2 SVGAGI. V shed 5 bases and J 2 bases; nucleotides not matched to a gene: 8.

The chain has TRBV19 and TRBJ2-3, with 8 bases identical to TRBD2. V lost 4 bases to trimming and J lost 1 base; unmatched junction nucleotides: 4. In germline, CDR1 is LNHDA, CDR2 SQIVND (reference sequence). The CDR3 has 15 residues. This chain's CDR3 is CASSRLAQRTDTQYF. Written as DNA, the CDR3 is TGTGCCAGTAGTAGACTAGCGCAACGCACAGATACGCAGTATTTT.

This chain links TRBV28 with TRBJ2-6, with a weak D call TRBD2 (6 bases). This CDR3 has 16 amino acids. Germline V gene data show CDR1 as MDHEN and CDR2 as SYDVKM. V was shortened by 2 bases and J by 3 bases, with 11 bases between the two germline ends. The DNA for the CDR3 is TGTGCCAGCAGTTTAGCCTTGGGAGGTGGGGCCAACGTCCTGACTTTC. Translation: CASSLALGGGANVLTF.